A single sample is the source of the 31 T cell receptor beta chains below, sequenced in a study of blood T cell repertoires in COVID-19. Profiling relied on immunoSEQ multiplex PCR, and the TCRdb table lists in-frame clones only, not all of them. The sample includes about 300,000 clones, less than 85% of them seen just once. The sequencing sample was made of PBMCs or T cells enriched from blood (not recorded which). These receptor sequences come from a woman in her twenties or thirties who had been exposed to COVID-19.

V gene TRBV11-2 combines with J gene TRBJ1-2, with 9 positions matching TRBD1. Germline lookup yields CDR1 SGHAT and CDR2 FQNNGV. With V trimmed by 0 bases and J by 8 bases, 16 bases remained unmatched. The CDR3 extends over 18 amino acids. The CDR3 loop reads CASSLDKARRTGVSGYTF. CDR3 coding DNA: TGTGCCAGCAGCTTAGATAAAGCCCGCCGGACAGGGGTATCCGGCTACACCTTC.

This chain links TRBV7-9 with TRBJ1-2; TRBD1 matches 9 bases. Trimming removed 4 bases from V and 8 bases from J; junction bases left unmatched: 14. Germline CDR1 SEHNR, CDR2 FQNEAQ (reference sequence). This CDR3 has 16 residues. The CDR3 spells CASSSRDRERVVGYTF. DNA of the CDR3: TGTGCCAGCAGCTCAAGGGACAGGGAAAGAGTGGTCGGCTACACCTTC.

This CDR3 reads CASSSPGHRGRFRETQYF. In DNA, the CDR3 is TGTGCCAGCAGTTCCCCTGGTCATAGGGGGAGATTTCGAGAGACCCAGTACTTC. The chain recombines TRBV28 with TRBJ2-5; the D gene is possibly TRBD1 (6 bases). This CDR3 has 18 amino acids. Looked up from germline, CDR1 is MDHEN and CDR2 is SYDVKM. V was shortened by 4 bases and J by 4 bases, with 25 bases between the two germline ends.

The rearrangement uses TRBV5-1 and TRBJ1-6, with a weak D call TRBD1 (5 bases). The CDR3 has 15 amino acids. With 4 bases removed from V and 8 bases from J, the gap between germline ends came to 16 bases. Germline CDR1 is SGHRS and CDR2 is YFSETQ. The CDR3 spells CASSEKPGTYSPLHF. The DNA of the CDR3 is TGCGCCAGCAGCGAAAAACCAGGGACTTATTCACCCCTCCACTTT.

The CDR3 sequence is CASSLAQGAQEKAFF. The CDR3 DNA reads TGTGCCAGCAGCTTAGCGCAGGGGGCGCAAGAAAAAGCTTTCTTT. The V call is TRBV7-9, the J call TRBJ1-1, with TRBD1 identical over 8 bases. After removal of 0 bases from V and 9 bases from J, the junction contained 9 bases not matched to a gene. The CDR3 totals 15 residues. From germline, CDR1 is SEHNR and CDR2 FQNEAQ (reference sequence).

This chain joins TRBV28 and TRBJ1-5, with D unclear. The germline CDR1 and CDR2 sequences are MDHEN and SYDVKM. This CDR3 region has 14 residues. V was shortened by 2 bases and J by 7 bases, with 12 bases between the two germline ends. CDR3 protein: CASSLGWRNQPQHF. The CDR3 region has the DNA TGTGCCAGCAGTTTAGGATGGAGGAACCAGCCCCAGCATTTT.

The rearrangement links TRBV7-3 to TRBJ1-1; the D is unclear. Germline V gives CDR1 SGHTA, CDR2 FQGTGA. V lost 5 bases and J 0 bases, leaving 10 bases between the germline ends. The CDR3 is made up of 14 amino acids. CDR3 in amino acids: CASSAQPLNTEAFF. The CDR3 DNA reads TGTGCCAGCAGCGCACAGCCCTTGAACACTGAAGCTTTCTTT. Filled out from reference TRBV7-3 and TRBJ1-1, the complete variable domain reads GAGVSQTPSNKVTEKGKYVELRCDPISGHTALYWYRQSLGQGPEFLIYFQGTGAADDSGLPNDRFFAVRPEGSVSTLKIQRTERGDSAVYLCASSAQPLNTEAFFGQGTRLTVV.

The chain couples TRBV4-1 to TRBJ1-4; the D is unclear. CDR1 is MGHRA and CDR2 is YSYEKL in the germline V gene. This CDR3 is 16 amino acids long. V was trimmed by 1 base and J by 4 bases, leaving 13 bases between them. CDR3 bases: TGCGCCAGCAGCCAAGTCAGTGGAGGGATTAATGAAAAACTGTTTTTT. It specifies CASSQVSGGINEKLFF.

This CDR3 is CASSKQGPYGYTF. As DNA, the CDR3 is TGTGCCAGCAGTAAACAGGGGCCCTATGGCTACACCTTC. The chain employs TRBV27 and TRBJ1-2, with 7 positions matching TRBD1. This CDR3 spans 13 amino acids. The trim removed 5 bases at V and 4 bases at J, leaving 4 bases unmatched. Germline loops: CDR1 MNHEY, CDR2 SMNVEV (reference sequence).

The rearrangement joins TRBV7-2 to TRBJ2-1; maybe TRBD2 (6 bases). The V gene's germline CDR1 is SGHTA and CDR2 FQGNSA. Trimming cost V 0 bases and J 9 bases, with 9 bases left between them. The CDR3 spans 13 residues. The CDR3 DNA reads TGTGCCAGCAGCTTAGCTGAAGCGGGTGAGCAGTTCTTC. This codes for CASSLAEAGEQFF.

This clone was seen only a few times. The CDR3 reads CASSSSGFLGETQYF. CDR3 in DNA: TGTGCCAGCAGTTCCTCAGGGTTTCTGGGAGAGACCCAGTACTTC. This chain uses TRBV28 with TRBJ2-5, with TRBD1 as a possible D gene (5 bases). V was cut by 4 bases and J by 4 bases, with 16 bases left in between. CDR1 and CDR2 from the germline V gene are MDHEN and SYDVKM. The CDR3 length is 15 residues.

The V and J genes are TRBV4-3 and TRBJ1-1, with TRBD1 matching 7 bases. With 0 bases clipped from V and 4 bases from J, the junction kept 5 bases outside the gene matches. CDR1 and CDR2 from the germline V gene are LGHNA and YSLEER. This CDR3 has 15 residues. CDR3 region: CASSQDYRGFTEAFF. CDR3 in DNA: TGCGCCAGCAGCCAAGATTACAGGGGCTTCACTGAAGCTTTCTTT.

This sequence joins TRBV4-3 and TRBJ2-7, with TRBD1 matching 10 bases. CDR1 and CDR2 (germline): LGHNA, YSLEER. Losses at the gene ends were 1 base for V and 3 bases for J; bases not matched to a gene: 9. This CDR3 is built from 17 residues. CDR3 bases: TGCGCCAGCAGCCAAGTTAACACGGGGGACAGGGGCTACGAGCAGTACTTC. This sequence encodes CASSQVNTGDRGYEQYF.

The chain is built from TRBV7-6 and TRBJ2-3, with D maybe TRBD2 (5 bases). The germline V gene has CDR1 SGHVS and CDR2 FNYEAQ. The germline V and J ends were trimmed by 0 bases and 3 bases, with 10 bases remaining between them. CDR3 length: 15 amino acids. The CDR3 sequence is CASSLAGVGTDTQYF. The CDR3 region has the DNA TGTGCCAGCAGCTTAGCGGGAGTGGGGACAGATACGCAGTATTTT.

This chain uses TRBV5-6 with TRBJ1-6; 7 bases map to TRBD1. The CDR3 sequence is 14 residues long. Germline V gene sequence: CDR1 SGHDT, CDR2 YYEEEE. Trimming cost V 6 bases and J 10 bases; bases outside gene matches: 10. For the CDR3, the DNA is TGTGCCAGCACCCTTCGACAGGGTAAATCACCCCTCCACTTT. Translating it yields CASTLRQGKSPLHF.

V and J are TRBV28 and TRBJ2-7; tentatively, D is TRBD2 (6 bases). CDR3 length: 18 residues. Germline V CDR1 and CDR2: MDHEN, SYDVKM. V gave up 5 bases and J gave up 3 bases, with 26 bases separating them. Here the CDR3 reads CASSPGRHWGLGGYEQYF. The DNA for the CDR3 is TGTGCCAGCAGTCCCGGACGCCACTGGGGACTCGGGGGCTACGAGCAGTACTTC.

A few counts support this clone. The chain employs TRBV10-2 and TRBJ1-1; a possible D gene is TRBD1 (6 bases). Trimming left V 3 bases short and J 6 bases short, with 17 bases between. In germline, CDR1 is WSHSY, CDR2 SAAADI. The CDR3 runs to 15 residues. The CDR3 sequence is CASSELDSYFSEAFF. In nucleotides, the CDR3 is TGCGCCAGCAGTGAACTGGACAGCTACTTCTCTGAAGCTTTCTTT.

The CDR3 sequence: CAASGYRVPGELFF. CDR3 nucleotides: TGTGCCGCAAGTGGGTACAGGGTCCCCGGGGAGCTGTTTTTT. The rearrangement uses TRBV19 and TRBJ2-2, with a possible D match to TRBD1 (6 bases). The CDR3 sequence is 14 residues long. Germline loops: CDR1 LNHDA, CDR2 SQIVND (reference sequence). Trimming shortened V by 11 bases and J by 6 bases, and 19 bases separated the two germline ends. Using reference TRBV19 and TRBJ2-2 for the parts outside the CDR3, the full variable domain is DGGITQSPKYLFRKEGQNVTLSCEQNLNHDAMYWYRQDPGQGLRLIYYSQIVNDFQKGDIAEGYSVSREKKESFPLTVTSAQKNPTAFYLCAASGYRVPGELFFGEGSRLTVL.

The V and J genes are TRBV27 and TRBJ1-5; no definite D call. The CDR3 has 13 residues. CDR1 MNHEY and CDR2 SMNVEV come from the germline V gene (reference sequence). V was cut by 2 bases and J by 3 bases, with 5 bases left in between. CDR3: CASSLNNNQPQHF. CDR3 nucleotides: TGTGCCAGCAGTTTAAACAACAATCAGCCCCAGCATTTT.

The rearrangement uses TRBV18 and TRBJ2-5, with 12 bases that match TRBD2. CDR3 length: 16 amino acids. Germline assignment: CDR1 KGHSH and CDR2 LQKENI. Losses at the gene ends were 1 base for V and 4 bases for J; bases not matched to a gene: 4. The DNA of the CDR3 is TGTGCCAGCTCACCACGGACTAGCGGGATCGGAGAGACCCAGTACTTC. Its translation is CASSPRTSGIGETQYF.

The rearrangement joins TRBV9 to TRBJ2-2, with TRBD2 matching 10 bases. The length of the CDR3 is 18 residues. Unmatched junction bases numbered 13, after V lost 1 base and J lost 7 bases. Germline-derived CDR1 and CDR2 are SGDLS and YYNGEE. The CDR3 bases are TGTGCCAGCAGCGTAAGTTTGGCCGGGACTAGCGCTATCGGGGAGCTGTTTTTT. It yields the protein CASSVSLAGTSAIGELFF.

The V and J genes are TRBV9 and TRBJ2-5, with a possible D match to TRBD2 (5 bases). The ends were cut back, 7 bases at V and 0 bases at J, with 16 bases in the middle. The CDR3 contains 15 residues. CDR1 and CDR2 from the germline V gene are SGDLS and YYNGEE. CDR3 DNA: TGTGCCAGCGCCCCCGAGCGGAGGTACCAAGAGACCCAGTACTTC. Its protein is CASAPERRYQETQYF.

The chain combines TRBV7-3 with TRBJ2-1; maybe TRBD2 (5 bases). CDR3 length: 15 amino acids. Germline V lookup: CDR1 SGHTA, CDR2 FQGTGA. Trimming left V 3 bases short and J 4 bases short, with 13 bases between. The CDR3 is CASSLGPTRYNEQFF. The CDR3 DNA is TGTGCCAGCAGCTTGGGCCCAACTAGGTACAATGAGCAGTTCTTC.

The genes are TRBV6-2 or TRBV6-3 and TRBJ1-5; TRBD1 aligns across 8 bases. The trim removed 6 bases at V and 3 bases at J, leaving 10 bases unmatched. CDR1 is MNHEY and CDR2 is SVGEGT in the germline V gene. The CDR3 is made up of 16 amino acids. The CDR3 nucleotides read TGTGCCAGCAGGCCTGACAGGGGACGTTACAATCAGCCCCAGCATTTT. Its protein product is CASRPDRGRYNQPQHF.

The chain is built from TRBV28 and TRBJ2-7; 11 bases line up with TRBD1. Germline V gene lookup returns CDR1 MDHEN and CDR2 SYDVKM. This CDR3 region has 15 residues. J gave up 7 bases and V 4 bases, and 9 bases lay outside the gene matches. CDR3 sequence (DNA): TGTGCCAGCAGTTGGGGACAGGGGGTTTTGGAAGAGCAGTACTTC. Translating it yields CASSWGQGVLEEQYF.

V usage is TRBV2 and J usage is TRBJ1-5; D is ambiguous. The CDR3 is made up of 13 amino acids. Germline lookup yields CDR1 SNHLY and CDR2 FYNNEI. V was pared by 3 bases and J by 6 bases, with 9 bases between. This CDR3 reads CASSEGVSQPQHF. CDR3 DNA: TGTGCCAGCAGTGAGGGCGTATCTCAGCCCCAGCATTTT.

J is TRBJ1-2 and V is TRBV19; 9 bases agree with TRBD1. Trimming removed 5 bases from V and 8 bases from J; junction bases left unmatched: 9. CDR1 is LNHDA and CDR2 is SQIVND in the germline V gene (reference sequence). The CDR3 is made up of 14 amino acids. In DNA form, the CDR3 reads TGTGCCAGTAGTCCCCTACAGGGGGCGGGCGGCTACACCTTC. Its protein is CASSPLQGAGGYTF.

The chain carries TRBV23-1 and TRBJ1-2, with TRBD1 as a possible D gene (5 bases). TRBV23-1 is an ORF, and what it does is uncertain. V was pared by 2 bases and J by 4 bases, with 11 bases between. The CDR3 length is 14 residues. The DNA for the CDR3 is TGCGCCAGCAGTCAACCTGGGGGGAGCTATGGCTACACCTTC. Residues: CASSQPGGSYGYTF.

Here the CDR3 reads CASSSLAGGTTLNTEAFF. Here the CDR3 DNA reads TGTGCCAGCAGCTCGCTGGCAGGGGGGACGACACTGAACACTGAAGCTTTCTTT. The chain joins TRBV5-6 to TRBJ1-1; 7 bases align to TRBD1. Germline CDR1 reads SGHDT; CDR2 reads YYEEEE. Unmatched junction bases numbered 14, after V lost 3 bases and J lost 0 bases. This CDR3 contains 18 residues.

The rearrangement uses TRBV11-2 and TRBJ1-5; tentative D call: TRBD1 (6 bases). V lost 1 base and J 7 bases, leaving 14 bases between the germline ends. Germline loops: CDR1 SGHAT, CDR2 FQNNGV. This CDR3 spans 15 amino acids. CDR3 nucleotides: TGTGCCAGCAGCTTAGCCACAGGGCCGGAACAGCCCCAGCATTTT. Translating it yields CASSLATGPEQPQHF. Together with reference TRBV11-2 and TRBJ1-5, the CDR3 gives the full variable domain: EAGVAQSPRYKIIEKRQSVAFWCNPISGHATLYWYQQILGQGPKLLIQFQNNGVVDDSQLPKDRFSAERLKGVDSTLKIQPAKLEDSAVYLCASSLATGPEQPQHFGDGTRLSIL.

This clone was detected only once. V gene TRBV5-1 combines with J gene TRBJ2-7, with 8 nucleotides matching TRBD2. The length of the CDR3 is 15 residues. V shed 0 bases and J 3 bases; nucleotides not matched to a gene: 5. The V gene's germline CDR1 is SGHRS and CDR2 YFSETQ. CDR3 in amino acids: CASSLVSGNNYEQYF. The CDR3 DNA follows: TGCGCCAGCAGCTTGGTTAGCGGGAACAACTACGAGCAGTACTTC.